What follows are 26 T cell receptor beta chains derived from one specimen sequenced in a study of PD-L1 blockade in urothelial cancer. Regarding time point: pretreatment peripheral blood. The method was immunoSEQ multiplex PCR; TCRdb's version includes in-frame clones alone and lacks a portion of them. The sample contains about 45,000 clones, 70% to 90% of which appear only once. The sequencing used PBMCs, collected around atezolizumab (anti-PD-L1) treatment. Every receptor here comes from a donor at least 40 years old with urothelial cancer.

The rearrangement uses TRBV2 and TRBJ2-3, with D tentatively TRBD2 (6 bases). Trimming took off 1 base at V and 3 bases at J, with 8 bases between the two ends. This CDR3 region has 14 residues. In germline, CDR1 is SNHLY, CDR2 FYNNEI. The CDR3 reads CASSEGGGTDTQYF. In DNA form, the CDR3 reads TGTGCCAGCAGTGAAGGTGGGGGGACAGATACGCAGTATTTT.

The rearrangement links TRBV29-1 to TRBJ2-1; 11 nucleotides align to TRBD2. Germline-derived CDR1 and CDR2 are SQVTM and ANQGSEA. J was trimmed by 4 bases and V by 7 bases; bases with no gene match: 6. The CDR3 totals 14 residues. The CDR3 DNA follows: TGCAGCGACACCGGGACTAGCGGATACAATGAGCAGTTCTTC. It specifies CSDTGTSGYNEQFF.

This chain links TRBV27 with TRBJ1-2; D might be TRBD1 (6 bases). The germline V and J ends were trimmed by 4 bases and 5 bases, with 14 bases remaining between them. CDR3 length: 14 residues. Germline CDR1 reads MNHEY; CDR2 reads SMNVEV (reference sequence). The CDR3 loop reads CASSYTGRGYGYTF. The CDR3 DNA sequence: TGTGCCAGCAGTTACACAGGGAGGGGGTATGGCTACACCTTC.

This rearrangement joins TRBV30 to TRBJ2-7; 7 nucleotides match TRBD1. Trimming removed 3 bases from V and 3 bases from J; junction bases left unmatched: 8. Per the germline V gene, CDR1 is GTSNPN and CDR2 is SVGIG (reference sequence). The CDR3 is made up of 14 amino acids. The CDR3 coding sequence is TGTGCCTGGAGCGCCGGGACAGCCTTCTACGAGCAGTACTTC. The encoded protein is CAWSAGTAFYEQYF.

This rearrangement joins TRBV28 to TRBJ1-2, with TRBD1 matching over 7 bases. V was pared by 5 bases and J by 0 bases, with 6 bases of the junction left unmatched. This CDR3 is 15 amino acids long. CDR1 is MDHEN, CDR2 SYDVKM, per germline. In DNA, the CDR3 is TGTGCCAGCAGTGCCACCGGGACAGCTAACTATGGCTACACCTTC. It yields the protein CASSATGTANYGYTF.

This chain's CDR3 is CASSLFTGRSNKETQYF. The DNA of the CDR3 is TGTGCCAGCAGTTTATTCACGGGGAGGTCGAACAAAGAGACCCAGTACTTC. The V gene is TRBV28, the J gene TRBJ2-5, with D possibly matching TRBD2 (6 bases). The CDR3 is 17 amino acids. Trimming stripped 1 base from V and 3 bases from J, with 18 bases between. Germline V lookup: CDR1 MDHEN, CDR2 SYDVKM.

The sample holds one count of this clone. The DNA for the CDR3 is TGTGCCAGCAGCATACTAGCGGGGGCCCCCTACAATGAGCAGTTCTTC. It specifies CASSILAGAPYNEQFF. The chain employs TRBV5-8 and TRBJ2-1; 11 bases map to TRBD2. V trimming: 4 bases; J trimming: 2 bases; junction bases outside the gene matches: 5. Germline CDR1 SGHTS, CDR2 YDEGEE. The CDR3 is 16 residues long.

This chain joins TRBV5-6 and TRBJ2-4; 10 positions agree with TRBD1. Trimming cost V 0 bases and J 6 bases; bases outside gene matches: 6. The CDR3 is made up of 16 amino acids. Germline CDR1 reads SGHDT; CDR2 reads YYEEEE. In nucleotides, the CDR3 is TGTGCCAGCAGCTTGGCCCCGGGACAGGGGTCAAACATTCAGTACTTC. It specifies CASSLAPGQGSNIQYF.

The rearrangement uses TRBV7-9 and TRBJ2-1; D remains ambiguous. V was shortened by 3 bases and J by 7 bases, with 7 bases between the two germline ends. There are 12 residues in the CDR3. CDR1 is SEHNR and CDR2 is FQNEAQ in the germline V gene (reference sequence). In nucleotides, the CDR3 is TGTGCCAGCAGCTTCTACGCGAATGAGCAGTTCTTC. Encoded protein: CASSFYANEQFF.

The chain recombines TRBV5-6 with TRBJ2-5; D is possibly TRBD2 (6 bases). V was shortened by 0 bases and J by 7 bases, with 13 bases between the two germline ends. The germline CDR1 and CDR2 sequences are SGHDT and YYEEEE. The CDR3 is 14 residues long. CDR3 coding DNA: TGTGCCAGCAGCTTGGTCGGGGAGGCGGGGACCCAGTACTTC. This gives the protein CASSLVGEAGTQYF. Using reference TRBV5-6 and TRBJ2-5 for the parts outside the CDR3, the full variable domain is DAGVTQSPTHLIKTRGQQVTLRCSPKSGHDTVSWYQQALGQGPQFIFQYYEEEERQRGNFPDRFSGHQFPNYSSELNVNALLLGDSALYLCASSLVGEAGTQYFGPGTRLLVL.

The chain carries TRBV4-1 and TRBJ2-7; 10 bases align to TRBD1. Germline trimming cut 2 bases from V and 2 bases from J; bases unmatched to any gene: 3. Per germline, CDR1 MGHRA and CDR2 YSYEKL. The CDR3 extends over 15 amino acids. CDR3 in amino acids: CASSQTGTGAYEQYF. The CDR3 DNA reads TGCGCCAGCAGCCAAACCGGGACAGGGGCCTACGAGCAGTACTTC.

This clone was picked up one time. The chain combines TRBV5-6 with TRBJ2-7; 10 bases are shared with TRBD2. CDR3 length: 16 amino acids. J lost 7 bases, V lost 5 bases, and 15 bases had no gene match. Germline V gene lookup returns CDR1 SGHDT and CDR2 YYEEEE. CDR3 nucleotide sequence: TGTGCCAGCAGTGGGGGGCCACTAGCGGGGCTTGGAGAGCAGTACTTC. Its protein is CASSGGPLAGLGEQYF.

This clone has a handful of counts. The CDR3 sequence is CASQSGYQETQYF. The CDR3, as DNA: TGTGCCAGCCAGAGCGGGTACCAAGAGACCCAGTACTTC. This sequence joins TRBV7-9 and TRBJ2-5; weak D call: TRBD2 (6 bases). This CDR3 region has 13 residues. Germline loops: CDR1 SEHNR, CDR2 FQNEAQ (reference sequence). V lost 8 bases and J 0 bases, leaving 10 bases between the germline ends. The complete variable domain, with remaining parts taken from reference TRBV7-9 and TRBJ2-5, reads DTGVSQNPRHKITKRGQNVTFRCDPISEHNRLYWYRQTLGQGPEFLTYFQNEAQLEKSRLLSDRFSAERPKGSFSTLEIQRTEQGDSAMYLCASQSGYQETQYFGPGTRLLVL.

This sequence joins TRBV6-5 and TRBJ2-1; the D gene is possibly TRBD2 (7 bases). V shed 2 bases and J shed 7 bases, with 15 bases lying between them. Per the germline V gene, CDR1 is MNHEY and CDR2 is SVGAGI. The CDR3 is made up of 15 amino acids. The CDR3 spells CASSYGGGPGNEQFF. As DNA, the CDR3 is TGTGCCAGCAGTTACGGGGGGGGGCCAGGGAATGAGCAGTTCTTC.

The chain couples TRBV18 to TRBJ1-3, with 7 bases matching TRBD1. The CDR3 sequence is 17 residues long. The V and J ends lost 3 bases and 0 bases, in that order; junction bases with no gene match: 8. Germline V gene data show CDR1 as KGHSH and CDR2 as LQKENI. In nucleotides, the CDR3 is TGTGCCAGCTCACCGGCCCGACAGGGATCCTCTGGAAACACCATATATTTT. Protein: CASSPARQGSSGNTIYF.

The gene calls are TRBV6-6 and TRBJ2-2; a possible D gene is TRBD1 (8 bases). CDR1 and CDR2 (germline): MNHNY, SVGAGI (reference sequence). The length of the CDR3 is 15 residues. Trimming took 7 bases from V and 3 from J, leaving 15 bases between them. This chain's CDR3 is CASTNTGGDTGELFF. The CDR3 DNA reads as TGTGCCAGCACTAACACAGGGGGGGACACCGGGGAGCTGTTTTTT.

The chain couples TRBV5-6 to TRBJ1-3; 11 bases are a match to TRBD1. Unmatched junction bases numbered 8, after V lost 0 bases and J lost 0 bases. Germline V gives CDR1 SGHDT, CDR2 YYEEEE. The CDR3 runs 19 residues. As DNA, the CDR3 is TGTGCCAGCAGCTTGGCCGGTGGGACAGGGGGTATCTCTGGAAACACCATATATTTT. Translation gives CASSLAGGTGGISGNTIYF.

This clone was detected only a few times. The chain joins TRBV5-1 to TRBJ1-5; no definite D call. The germline CDR1 and CDR2 sequences are SGHRS and YFSETQ. The V end was cut by 3 bases, the J end by 2 bases, with 12 bases between. The CDR3 runs to 15 residues. CDR3 in amino acids: CASSSVPGGNQPQHF. In DNA form, the CDR3 reads TGCGCCAGCAGCTCGGTCCCCGGGGGCAATCAGCCCCAGCATTTT.

This chain joins TRBV2 and TRBJ2-7; a possible D gene is TRBD1 (6 bases). The CDR3 runs to 12 residues. Germline values: CDR1 SNHLY, CDR2 FYNNEI. Trimming stripped 8 bases from V and 2 bases from J, with 10 bases between. CDR3 DNA: TGTGCCAGCGGACGGGACACCTACGAGCAGTACTTC. It is translated as CASGRDTYEQYF.

The gene calls are TRBV6-1 and TRBJ1-3; 7 bases align to TRBD1. The CDR3 totals 17 residues. Germline V gene lookup returns CDR1 MNHNS and CDR2 SASEGT. The V and J ends lost 2 bases and 0 bases, in that order; junction bases with no gene match: 7. In DNA form, the CDR3 reads TGTGCCAGCAGTGAAACAGGGGTCCGAGGCTCTGGAAACACCATATATTTT. It is translated as CASSETGVRGSGNTIYF.

The chain has TRBV7-2 and TRBJ1-4, with 10 bases aligning to TRBD1. This CDR3 is built from 15 residues. Trimming removed 2 bases from V and 8 bases from J; junction bases left unmatched: 5. Germline lookup yields CDR1 SGHTA and CDR2 FQGNSA. The CDR3 loop reads CASSLSRTGGEKLFF. The CDR3 DNA follows: TGTGCCAGCAGCTTATCCCGGACAGGGGGGGAAAAACTGTTTTTT.

The rearrangement joins TRBV7-9 to TRBJ2-7, with 7 bases identical to TRBD1. Germline V gene sequence: CDR1 SEHNR, CDR2 FQNEAQ (reference sequence). The CDR3 spans 15 residues. Losses at the gene ends were 5 bases for V and 0 bases for J; bases not matched to a gene: 7. The CDR3: CASSVDRSSSYEQYF. As DNA, the CDR3 is TGTGCCAGCAGCGTGGACAGGTCAAGCTCCTACGAGCAGTACTTC.

The chain carries TRBV7-9 and TRBJ2-5; 8 nucleotides match TRBD2. V shed 6 bases, J shed 2 bases, and the junction held 11 bases outside the gene matches. Per the germline V gene, CDR1 is SEHNR and CDR2 is FQNEAQ (reference sequence). The length of the CDR3 is 16 residues. CDR3 loop: CASRPPGLGGQETQYF. As DNA, the CDR3 is TGTGCCAGCAGACCTCCGGGACTAGGGGGACAAGAGACCCAGTACTTC. Filled out from reference TRBV7-9 and TRBJ2-5, the complete variable domain reads DTGVSQNPRHKITKRGQNVTFRCDPISEHNRLYWYRQTLGQGPEFLTYFQNEAQLEKSRLLSDRFSAERPKGSFSTLEIQRTEQGDSAMYLCASRPPGLGGQETQYFGPGTRLLVL.

There are a few counts of this clone. The chain joins TRBV5-4 to TRBJ1-2; TRBD1 matches at 10 bases. This CDR3 comprises 14 residues. The ends lost 4 bases at V and 3 bases at J; junction bases unmatched: 3. Per germline, CDR1 SGHNT and CDR2 YYREEE (reference sequence). CDR3 nucleotide sequence: TGTGCCAGCAGCACGGGACAGGGGTACTATGGCTACACCTTC. Its protein is CASSTGQGYYGYTF. The whole variable domain, filled in from reference TRBV5-4 and TRBJ1-2, reads ETGVTQSPTHLIKTRGQQVTLRCSSQSGHNTVSWYQQALGQGPQFIFQYYREEENGRGNFPPRFSGLQFPNYSSELNVNALELDDSALYLCASSTGQGYYGYTFGSGTRLTVV.

The rearrangement joins TRBV6-5 to TRBJ1-3; no reliable D call. The germline V gene has CDR1 MNHEY and CDR2 SVGAGI. The V end was cut by 0 bases, the J end by 0 bases, with 9 bases between. CDR3 size: 16 residues. In DNA form, the CDR3 reads TGTGCCAGCAGTTACTCTCGGGGAAGCTCTGGAAACACCATATATTTT. Residues: CASSYSRGSSGNTIYF.

This clone came up once. This chain joins TRBV7-8 and TRBJ2-1; 7 bases align to TRBD2. Looked up from germline, CDR1 is SGHVS and CDR2 is FQNEAQ. Trimming removed 3 bases from V and 6 bases from J; junction bases left unmatched: 17. This CDR3 is built from 18 residues. CDR3: CASSLAPGAGVKSNEQFF. The CDR3, as DNA: TGTGCCAGCAGCTTGGCCCCCGGGGCGGGAGTAAAGAGCAATGAGCAGTTCTTC.